Listed here are 6 T cell receptor beta chains from one sample, sequenced in a study of T cell responses to AZD1222 COVID-19 vaccine. The table came from immunoSEQ multiplex PCR; TCRdb's copy has only in-frame clones and leaves some out. The sample lists more than 75,000 clones, 89% occurring once. This specimen was peripheral blood, taken on day 0 of AZD1222 vaccination. Source of these receptors: an adult in good health.

The J gene is TRBJ2-3, the V gene TRBV5-1, with 8 bases lining up with TRBD1. The length of the CDR3 is 14 residues. Germline CDR1 and CDR2: SGHRS and YFSETQ. V shed 3 bases and J 8 bases; nucleotides not matched to a gene: 8. The CDR3 coding sequence is TGCGCCAGCAGCTCGGACAGGGATAGTGGTACGCAGTATTTT. It codes for CASSSDRDSGTQYF. The whole variable domain, remainder taken from reference TRBV5-1 and TRBJ2-3, is KAGVTQTPRYLIKTRGQQVTLSCSPISGHRSVSWYQQTPGQGLQFLFEYFSETQRNKGNFPGRFSGRQFSNSRSEMNVSTLELGDSALYLCASSSDRDSGTQYFGPGTRLTVL.

The V call is TRBV28, the J call TRBJ2-1, with 7 positions matching TRBD1. The germline gives CDR1 MDHEN, CDR2 SYDVKM. The CDR3 covers 16 residues. V lost 6 bases, J lost 0 bases, and 8 bases stayed unmatched. CDR3 region: CASSLIQGSSYNEQFF. In DNA form, the CDR3 reads TGTGCCAGCAGCCTCATACAGGGGAGCTCCTACAATGAGCAGTTCTTC.

This chain joins TRBV13 and TRBJ1-4, with D perhaps matching TRBD1 (5 bases). The CDR3 is 16 residues long. In germline, CDR1 is PRHDT, CDR2 FYEKMQ (reference sequence). The V gene lost 2 bases and the J gene lost 0 bases, with 10 bases spanning the gap. DNA for the CDR3: TGTGCCAGCAGCTTACGGGGCAGCCCAACTAATGAAAAACTGTTTTTT. It is translated as CASSLRGSPTNEKLFF.

CDR3 amino acids: CASSYLVNTEAFF. CDR3 DNA: TGTGCCAGCAGTTACCTCGTGAACACTGAAGCTTTCTTT. V and J are TRBV6-2 or TRBV6-3 and TRBJ1-1; D gene ambiguous. CDR1 MNHEY and CDR2 SVGEGT come from the germline V gene. The CDR3 consists of 13 residues. Trimming shortened V by 2 bases and J by 0 bases, and 4 bases separated the two germline ends.

In its sample, this clone was seen once. The rearrangement links TRBV29-1 to TRBJ2-1; unclear D gene. CDR3 size: 10 residues. Germline V gene data show CDR1 as SQVTM and CDR2 as ANQGSEA. With 1 base removed from V and 7 bases from J, the gap between germline ends came to 2 bases. CDR3 protein: CSVEGNEQFF. The DNA of the CDR3 is TGCAGCGTTGAAGGAAATGAGCAGTTCTTC.

The chain recombines TRBV19 with TRBJ1-1; unclear D gene. CDR3 length equals 13 residues. Trimming shortened V by 2 bases and J by 1 base, and 5 bases separated the two germline ends. Germline CDR1 is LNHDA and CDR2 is SQIVND (reference sequence). In nucleotides, the CDR3 is TGTGCCAGTAGTATAAGCCAGAACACTGAAGCTTTCTTT. Its protein is CASSISQNTEAFF.